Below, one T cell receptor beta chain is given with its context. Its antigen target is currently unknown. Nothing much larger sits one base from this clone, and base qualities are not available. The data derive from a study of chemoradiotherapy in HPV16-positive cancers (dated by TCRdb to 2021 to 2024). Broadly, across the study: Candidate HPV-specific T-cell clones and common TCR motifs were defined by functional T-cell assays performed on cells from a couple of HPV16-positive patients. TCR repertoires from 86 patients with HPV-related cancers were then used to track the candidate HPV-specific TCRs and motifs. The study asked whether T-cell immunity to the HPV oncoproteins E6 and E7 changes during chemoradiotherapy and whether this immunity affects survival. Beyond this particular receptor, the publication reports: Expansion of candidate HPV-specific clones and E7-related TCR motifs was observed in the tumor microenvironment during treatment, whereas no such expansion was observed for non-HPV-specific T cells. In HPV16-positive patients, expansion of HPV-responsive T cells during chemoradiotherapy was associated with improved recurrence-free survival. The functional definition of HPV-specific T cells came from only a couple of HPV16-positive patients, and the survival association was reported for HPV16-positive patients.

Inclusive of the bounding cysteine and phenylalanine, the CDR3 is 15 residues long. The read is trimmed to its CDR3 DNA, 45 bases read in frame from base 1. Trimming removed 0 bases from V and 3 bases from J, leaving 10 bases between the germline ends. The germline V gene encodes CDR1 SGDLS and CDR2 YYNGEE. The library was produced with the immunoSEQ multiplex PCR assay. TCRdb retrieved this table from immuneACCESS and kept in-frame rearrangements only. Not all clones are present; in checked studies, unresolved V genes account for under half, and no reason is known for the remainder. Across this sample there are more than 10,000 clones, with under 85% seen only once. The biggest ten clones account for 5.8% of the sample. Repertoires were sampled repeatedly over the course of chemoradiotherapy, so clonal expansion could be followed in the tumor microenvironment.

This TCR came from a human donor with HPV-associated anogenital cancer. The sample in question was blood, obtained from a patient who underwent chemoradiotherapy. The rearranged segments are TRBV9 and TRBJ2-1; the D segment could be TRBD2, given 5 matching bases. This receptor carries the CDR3 CASSVANGDYNEQFF. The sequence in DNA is TGTGCCAGCAGCGTAGCTAACGGGGACTACAATGAGCAGTTCTTC.